These 2 T cell receptor beta chains were sequenced from one sample in a study of blood T cells in healthy people across ages (dated by TCRdb to the mid-2010s). Receptor libraries were prepared by 5' RACE. The instrument given in TCRdb is Illumina HiSeq 2500. A second PCR of about 6 to 11 cycles was run with a J-beta primer mix and a sample-barcoded 5' primer. The raw public reads went through TCRdb reprocessing: fastp at Q25, MiXCR clone calling, in-frame beta chains kept. CDR3 protein duplicates are merged, each entry listing the most common genes and DNA. For this sample the table gives around 1,600,000 distinct CDR3 sequences, of which around 40% were detected only once. The ten largest clones add up to 4% of the sample. Sequenced input: blood. The receptors here all came from a woman younger than 30 in good health.

The CDR3 bases are TGTGCCAGCAGTTTCGGGGGACAGGGACTCTACGAGCAGTACTTC. Its protein is CASSFGGQGLYEQYF. The chain is built from TRBV28 and TRBJ2-7, with 9 bases aligning to TRBD1. Germline V gene sequence: CDR1 MDHEN, CDR2 SYDVKM. Germline trimming cut 3 bases from V and 3 bases from J; bases unmatched to any gene: 6. This CDR3 is built from 15 residues.

This rearrangement joins TRBV28 to TRBJ2-7, with D perhaps matching TRBD1 (6 bases). This CDR3 region has 13 residues. The V and J ends lost 5 bases and 7 bases respectively, with 15 bases between them. Germline loops: CDR1 MDHEN, CDR2 SYDVKM. The CDR3 coding sequence is TGTGCCAGCAGTCCGGGACACAATCCGGAGCAGTACTTC. Encoded protein: CASSPGHNPEQYF.